A selection of T cell receptor beta chains follows, all from one sample in a study of spatial heterogeneity in lung cancer. TCRdb ran MiXCR on the 5' RACE reads and lists one entry per CDR3 protein. The table includes about 92,000 distinct CDR3 sequences, about 12% detected once. Specimen: PBMCs, collected at surgery. These receptor sequences come from a male donor with early-stage non-small cell lung cancer. Each CDR3 is given with its conserved first and last residue. The D gene is left open where the match is weak. A clone size is listed for some rows: how often the clone was seen (once, few, many), or a class if it is expanded.

TRBV9	TRBJ2-5	TRBD2	.	TGTGCCAGCAGCGGACCGACTAGCGGGGGAGAGACCCAGTACTTC	CASSGPTSGGETQYF
TRBV7-2	TRBJ2-2	.	.	TGTGCCAGCAGCTCCTCTTTGACCGGGGAGCTGTTTTTT	CASSSSLTGELFF
TRBV2	TRBJ1-1	.	.	TGTGCCAGCAGTGGATGGACTGAAGCTTTCTTT	CASSGWTEAFF
TRBV7-8	TRBJ2-5	.	.	TGTGCCAGCAGCTTAGACTTTCAGGCCCAGTACTTC	CASSLDFQAQYF
TRBV7-3	TRBJ2-3	TRBD2	.	TGTGCCAGCGGAAAGGGACTAGCGGGAGGTAGCACAGATACGCAGTATTTT	CASGKGLAGGSTDTQYF
TRBV6-1	TRBJ2-1	.	once	TGTGCCAGCGGTAGGGCCGGGGGTTACAATGAGCAGTTCTTC	CASGRAGGYNEQFF
TRBV5-1	TRBJ2-1	TRBD1	.	TGCGCCAGCAGCTTGGAACCGGGACAGTTCTACAATGAGCAGTTCTTC	CASSLEPGQFYNEQFF
TRBV27	TRBJ2-1	TRBD1	few	TGTGCCAGCAGTCGGGGACAGGGGAATCTAAATGAGCAGTTCTTC	CASSRGQGNLNEQFF
TRBV7-2	TRBJ1-1	.	.	TGTGCCAGCAGCTTAGGGGGGTCTGCCGCTGAAGCTTTCTTT	CASSLGGSAAEAFF
TRBV19	TRBJ1-5	.	.	TGTGCCAGTAGTATTGGTCGCAATCAGCCCCAGCATTTT	CASSIGRNQPQHF
TRBV5-1	TRBJ2-3	TRBD1	many	TGTGCCAGCTCACCAGGGGGCGGCACAGATACGCAGTATTTT	CASSPGGGTDTQYF
TRBV4-1	TRBJ2-7	TRBD1	few	TGCGCCAGCAGCCAAGAGGGACAGGGGGGTTCCTACGAGCAGTACTTC	CASSQEGQGGSYEQYF
TRBV24-1	TRBJ2-2	.	.	TGTGCCACCAGTGCCCACCGACAGTCGAACACCGGGGAGCTGTTTTTT	CATSAHRQSNTGELFF
TRBV5-1	TRBJ2-2	.	once	TGCGCCAGCAGCTTCGAGGGCGGGGAGCTGTTTTTT	CASSFEGGELFF
TRBV11-2	TRBJ1-4	.	.	TGTGCCAGCAGCGCCCTGCGACAGGAAGGAAAACTGGTTTTT	CASSALRQEGKLVF
TRBV7-2	TRBJ2-3	TRBD2	few	TGTGCCAGCAGCATGGGACAGCCCGGGACTAGCGGGCGGGGTACGCAGTATTTT	CASSMGQPGTSGRGTQYF
TRBV6-5	TRBJ1-2	.	few	TGTGCCAGCAGCCTCAGATTTAACTATGGCTACACCTTC	CASSLRFNYGYTF